Listed here are 17 T cell receptor beta chains from one sample, sequenced in a study of blood T cell repertoires in COVID-19. Sequencing used immunoSEQ multiplex PCR; TCRdb keeps in-frame clones, though not all of them. The repertoire holds approximately 27,000 clones, with around 88% as singletons. The sequencing sample was made of peripheral blood. All receptors come from a man between 70 and 80 years old with acute or convalescent COVID-19.

The chain links TRBV7-5 to TRBJ2-1; the table gives TRBD2 as D, unverified against the DNA. TRBV7-5 is recorded as a pseudogene. The CDR3 sequence is 16 residues long. CDR3 in amino acids: CARSGETSGRYNEQFF. The DNA of the CDR3 is TGTGCCAGAAGCGGGGAGACTAGCGGCCGCTACAATGAGCAGTTCTTC.

The chain joins TRBV28 to TRBJ1-2, with D possibly matching TRBD1 (6 bases). V dropped 2 bases and J dropped 3 bases, with 10 bases sitting between them. The CDR3 runs to 14 residues. Germline V lookup: CDR1 MDHEN, CDR2 SYDVKM. The CDR3 here is CASSLGAGDYGYTF. The DNA for the CDR3 is TGTGCCAGCAGTTTAGGGGCAGGGGACTATGGCTACACCTTC.

This clone has more than one count but fewer than ten. V usage is TRBV6-5 and J usage is TRBJ1-4; possible D gene TRBD1, 6 bases. The germline CDR1 and CDR2 sequences are MNHEY and SVGAGI. V was cut by 2 bases and J by 4 bases, with 14 bases left in between. The CDR3 totals 16 residues. CDR3 nucleotide sequence: TGTGCCAGCAGTTACACCACAGGGACGAGTAATGAAAAACTGTTTTTT. This gives the protein CASSYTTGTSNEKLFF.

This clone was counted only a few times. The chain has TRBV2 and TRBJ1-4; the match to TRBD1 covers 7 bases. CDR3 length equals 14 residues. CDR1 is SNHLY, CDR2 FYNNEI, per germline. Unmatched junction bases numbered 3, after V lost 4 bases and J lost 4 bases. The CDR3 DNA follows: TGTGCCAGCAGTGGGACAGGATTTAATGAAAAACTGTTTTTT. It specifies CASSGTGFNEKLFF.

The chain recombines TRBV6-5 with TRBJ1-2; tentative D call: TRBD1 (6 bases). The CDR3 totals 12 residues. The V and J ends lost 7 bases and 7 bases respectively, with 13 bases between them. Germline CDR1 and CDR2: MNHEY and SVGAGI. CDR3 amino acids: CASTSGAFGYTF. CDR3 DNA sequence: TGTGCCAGCACCTCAGGGGCCTTTGGCTACACCTTC.

The chain combines TRBV5-1 with TRBJ1-1; D remains ambiguous. In germline, CDR1 is SGHRS, CDR2 YFSETQ. The V and J ends lost 2 bases and 0 bases respectively, with 8 bases between them. The CDR3 consists of 14 residues. The CDR3 loop is CASSFQEVNTEAFF. As DNA, the CDR3 is TGCGCCAGCAGCTTTCAGGAGGTGAACACTGAAGCTTTCTTT. Combining the CDR3 with reference TRBV5-1 and TRBJ1-1 gives the whole variable domain KAGVTQTPRYLIKTRGQQVTLSCSPISGHRSVSWYQQTPGQGLQFLFEYFSETQRNKGNFPGRFSGRQFSNSRSEMNVSTLELGDSALYLCASSFQEVNTEAFFGQGTRLTVV.

The chain uses TRBV9 and TRBJ2-2; TRBD2 matches 8 bases. Germline CDR1 and CDR2: SGDLS and YYNGEE. V shed 5 bases and J 3 bases; nucleotides not matched to a gene: 6. The CDR3 runs to 15 residues. CDR3 nucleotides: TGTGCCAGCAGTGAACTAGCGGTTTACACCGGGGAGCTGTTTTTT. It is translated as CASSELAVYTGELFF.

The J gene is TRBJ1-1, the V gene TRBV28; perhaps TRBD1 as D (5 bases). The V and J ends lost 5 bases and 1 base respectively, with 14 bases between them. Germline lookup yields CDR1 MDHEN and CDR2 SYDVKM. This CDR3 is built from 15 residues. The CDR3 sequence is CASSGPGYRNTEAFF. DNA for the CDR3: TGTGCCAGCAGTGGGCCAGGGTATAGGAACACTGAAGCTTTCTTT.

This chain links TRBV7-2 with TRBJ2-3, with a possible D match to TRBD1 (6 bases). From germline, CDR1 is SGHTA and CDR2 FQGNSA. The CDR3 sequence is 16 residues long. V was shortened by 1 base and J by 0 bases, with 11 bases between the two germline ends. The CDR3 DNA follows: TGTGCCAGCAGCTTAGGAAACAGGGTGAGCACAGATACGCAGTATTTT. It translates to CASSLGNRVSTDTQYF.

The chain carries TRBV28 and TRBJ1-1; D gene uncertain. The ends were cut back, 4 bases at V and 0 bases at J, with 3 bases in the middle. The CDR3 extends over 12 amino acids. Germline CDR1 and CDR2: MDHEN and SYDVKM. As DNA, the CDR3 is TGTGCCAGCAGTTCAGTGAACACTGAAGCTTTCTTT. Residues: CASSSVNTEAFF.

This chain joins TRBV11-3 and TRBJ2-1; D is possibly TRBD2 (6 bases). CDR3 length: 13 amino acids. Germline V CDR1 and CDR2: SGHNT, YENEEA. Between the trimmed V and J ends, which lost 1 base and 8 bases, there was a span of 9 bases. The CDR3 DNA sequence: TGTGCCAGCAGCTTAGGCGGGGAGGATGAGCAGTTCTTC. Translation gives CASSLGGEDEQFF.

CDR3 DNA: TGTGCCAGCAGCCCCCTTCCCGGGTACGCTGCTACGCAGTATTTT. As protein: CASSPLPGYAATQYF. This rearrangement joins TRBV7-3 to TRBJ2-3; no clear D. The CDR3 sequence is 15 residues long. Germline V lookup: CDR1 SGHTA, CDR2 FQGTGA. V was clipped by 5 bases and J by 8 bases, with 20 bases between them.

This clone was observed a few times. The genes are TRBV10-3 and TRBJ2-1; D unclear. Germline CDR1 reads ENHRY; CDR2 reads SYGVKD. The CDR3 spans 16 residues. Deletions cut 4 bases from V and 2 bases from J, with 15 bases between. The CDR3 is CAISATSASPYNEQFF. The CDR3 region has the DNA TGTGCCATCAGTGCTACCAGCGCATCCCCCTACAATGAGCAGTTCTTC.

The V and J genes are TRBV9 and TRBJ2-6; D ambiguous. Trimming removed 0 bases from V and 2 bases from J, with 6 bases in between. The CDR3 spans 15 residues. Germline V gives CDR1 SGDLS, CDR2 YYNGEE. The CDR3: CASSVGLTGANVLTF. The CDR3 DNA reads TGTGCCAGCAGCGTAGGACTCACTGGGGCCAACGTCCTGACTTTC.

The V gene is TRBV23-1, the J gene TRBJ1-2, with D tentatively TRBD1 (5 bases). TRBV23-1 is an open reading frame whose function is uncertain. The CDR3 consists of 17 residues. CDR3 DNA sequence: TGCCCCCGCCGTCGCCGAGGGGTGGGAGGGTATAACTATGGCTACACCTTC. Translating gives CPRRRRGVGGYNYGYTF.

The chain employs TRBV6-6 and TRBJ1-1; a possible D gene is TRBD1 (5 bases). Trimming took off 1 base at V and 4 bases at J, with 13 bases between the two ends. The germline V gene has CDR1 MNHNY and CDR2 SVGAGI (reference sequence). The CDR3 loop spans 15 amino acids. The CDR3 region is CASSYLGDGSTEAFF. CDR3 nucleotides: TGTGCCAGCAGTTACTTGGGGGACGGGAGCACTGAAGCTTTCTTT.

The rearrangement uses TRBV27 and TRBJ2-1; possibly TRBD1 for D (6 bases). Germline V gene lookup returns CDR1 MNHEY and CDR2 SMNVEV (reference sequence). The CDR3 consists of 14 residues. Trimming pared 8 bases from V and 9 bases from J, leaving 20 bases between. The CDR3 DNA is TGTGCCAGCGGCAGACTCCAGGGGAAGGCTGAGCAGTTCTTC. It translates to CASGRLQGKAEQFF.